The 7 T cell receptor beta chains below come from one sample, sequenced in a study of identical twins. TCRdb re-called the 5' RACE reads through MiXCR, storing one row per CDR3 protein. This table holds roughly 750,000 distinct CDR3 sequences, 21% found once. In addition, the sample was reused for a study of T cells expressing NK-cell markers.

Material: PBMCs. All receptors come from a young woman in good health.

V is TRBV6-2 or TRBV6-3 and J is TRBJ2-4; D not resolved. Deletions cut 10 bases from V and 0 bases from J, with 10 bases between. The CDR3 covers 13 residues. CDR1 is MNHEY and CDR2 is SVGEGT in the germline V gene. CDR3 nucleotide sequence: TGTGCCACCTCGATGCAAGCCAAAAACATTCAGTACTTC. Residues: CATSMQAKNIQYF.

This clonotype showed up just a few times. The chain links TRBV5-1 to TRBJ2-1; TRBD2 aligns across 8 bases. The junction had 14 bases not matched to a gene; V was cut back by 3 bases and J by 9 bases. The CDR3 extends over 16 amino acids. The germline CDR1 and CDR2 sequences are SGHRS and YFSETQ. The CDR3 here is CASSSSGRREDSEQFF. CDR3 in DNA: TGCGCCAGCAGCTCTAGCGGTCGGCGGGAGGATAGTGAGCAGTTCTTC.

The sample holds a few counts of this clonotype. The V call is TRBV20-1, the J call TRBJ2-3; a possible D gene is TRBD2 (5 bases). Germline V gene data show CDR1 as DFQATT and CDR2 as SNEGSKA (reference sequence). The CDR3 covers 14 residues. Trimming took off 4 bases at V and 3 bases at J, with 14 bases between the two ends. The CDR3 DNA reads TGCAGTGCTACGGGGTCGTTGGGGACAGATACGCAGTATTTT. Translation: CSATGSLGTDTQYF.

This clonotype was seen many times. CDR3 nucleotide sequence: TGCAGTGCCGATGGTCCTCGGGGATACGAGCAGTACTTC. It yields the protein CSADGPRGYEQYF. The V call is TRBV20-1, the J call TRBJ2-7, with TRBD2 as a possible D gene (5 bases). The CDR3 is made up of 13 amino acids. V lost 6 bases, J lost 4 bases, and 16 bases lay in between. CDR1 is DFQATT and CDR2 is SNEGSKA in the germline V gene (reference sequence).

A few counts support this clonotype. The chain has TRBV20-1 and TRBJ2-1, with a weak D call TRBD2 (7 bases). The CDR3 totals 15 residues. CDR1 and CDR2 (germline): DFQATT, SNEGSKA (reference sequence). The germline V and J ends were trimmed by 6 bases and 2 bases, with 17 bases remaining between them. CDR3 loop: CSALSRGPAYNEQFF. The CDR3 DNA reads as TGCAGTGCCCTGTCGCGGGGGCCAGCCTACAATGAGCAGTTCTTC.

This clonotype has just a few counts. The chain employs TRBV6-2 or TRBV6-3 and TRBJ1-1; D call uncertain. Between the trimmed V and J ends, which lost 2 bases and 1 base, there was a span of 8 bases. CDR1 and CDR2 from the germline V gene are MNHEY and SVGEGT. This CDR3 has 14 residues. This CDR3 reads CASSYVRGNTEAFF. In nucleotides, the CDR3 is TGTGCCAGCAGTTACGTACGGGGGAACACTGAAGCTTTCTTT.

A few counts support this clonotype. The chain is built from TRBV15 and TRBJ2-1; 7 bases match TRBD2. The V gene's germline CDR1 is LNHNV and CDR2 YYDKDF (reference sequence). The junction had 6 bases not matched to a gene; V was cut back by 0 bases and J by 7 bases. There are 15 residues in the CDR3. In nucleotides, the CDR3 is TGTGCCACCAGCAGAGACAGGGAGGGAGGGAATGAGCAGTTCTTC. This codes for CATSRDREGGNEQFF.